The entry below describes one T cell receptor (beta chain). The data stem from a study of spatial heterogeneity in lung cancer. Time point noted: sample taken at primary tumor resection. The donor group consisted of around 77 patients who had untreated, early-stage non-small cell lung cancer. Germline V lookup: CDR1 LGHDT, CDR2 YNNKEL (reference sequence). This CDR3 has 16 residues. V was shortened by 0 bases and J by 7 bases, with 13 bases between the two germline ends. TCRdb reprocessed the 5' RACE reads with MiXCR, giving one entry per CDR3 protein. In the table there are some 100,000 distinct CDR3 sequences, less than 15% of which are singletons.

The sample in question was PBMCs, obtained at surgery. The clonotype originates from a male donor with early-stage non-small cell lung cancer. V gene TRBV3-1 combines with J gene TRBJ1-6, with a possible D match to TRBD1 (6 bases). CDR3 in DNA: TGTGCCAGCAGCCAAGACCCACAGGGCTGGAATTCACCCCTCCACTTT. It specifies CASSQDPQGWNSPLHF.